This T cell receptor beta chain emerged from a study of metastatic and nonmetastatic thyroid tumors. About the research overall: Repertoires were compared across blood and tumor or nodule tissue from malignant and benign thyroid patients. Study outcomes and limitations: Benign nodules reportedly had significantly lower TCR beta diversity than malignant thyroid tumors in blood and tumor.

All patients were untreated before thyroid surgery. As originally analysed: The study's classifier, a distant-metastasis tool for papillary thyroid cancer, was built using CDR3 differences across clinicopathological groups. TCRdb reprocessed the PCR reads via MiXCR. Clone size and V and J calls follow TCRdb, not the original study. Of some 86,000 clones detected, around 13% appear once; the ten largest clones hold roughly 10%. This clone was counted between two and nine times. Antigen unknown. This CDR3 is built from 13 residues. Trimming shortened V by 3 bases and J by 8 bases, and 16 bases separated the two germline ends. Germline V lookup: CDR1 DFQATT, CDR2 SNEGSKA (reference sequence).

The chain joins TRBV20-1 to TRBJ1-2, with TRBD1 as a possible D gene (6 bases). The receptor's source is a female donor with papillary thyroid cancer or a benign thyroid nodule (not recorded which). Some clones in this sample may be carry-over from other donors' samples. Sequenced: tumor tissue. The CDR3, as DNA: TGCAGTGCTAGTATAGGGGGGAAGGACGGCTACACCTTC. Translated, it gives CSASIGGKDGYTF.